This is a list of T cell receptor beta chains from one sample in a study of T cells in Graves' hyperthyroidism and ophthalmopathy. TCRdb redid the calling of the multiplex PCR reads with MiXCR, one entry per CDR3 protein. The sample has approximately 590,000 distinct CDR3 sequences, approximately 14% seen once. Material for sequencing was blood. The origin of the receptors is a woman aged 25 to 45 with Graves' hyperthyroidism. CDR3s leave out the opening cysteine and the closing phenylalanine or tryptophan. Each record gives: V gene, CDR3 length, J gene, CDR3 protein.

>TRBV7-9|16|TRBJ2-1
ASSNRDVREGPYNEQF
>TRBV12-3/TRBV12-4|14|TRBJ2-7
ASRPTADRGLDEQY
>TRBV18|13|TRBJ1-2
ASSPEGTGSYGYT
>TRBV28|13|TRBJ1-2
ASSLSPILGYGYT
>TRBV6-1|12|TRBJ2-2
ASSDRGGTGELF
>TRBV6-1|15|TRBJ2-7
ASSRSGLAGYSYEQY
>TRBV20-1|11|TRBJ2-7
SASIYLADEQY
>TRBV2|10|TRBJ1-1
ASTVKTAEAF
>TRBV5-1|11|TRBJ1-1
ASSSRENTEAF
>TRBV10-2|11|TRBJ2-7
ASSESKGTEQY
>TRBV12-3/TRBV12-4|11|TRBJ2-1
ASSLLQGEEQF
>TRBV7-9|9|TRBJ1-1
AGSLGTEAF
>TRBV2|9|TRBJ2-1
ASSEYNEQF
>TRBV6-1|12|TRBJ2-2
ASREQLDTGELF
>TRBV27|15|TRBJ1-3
ASSLSRPDSSGNTIY
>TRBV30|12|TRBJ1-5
ALAVKGGNQPQH
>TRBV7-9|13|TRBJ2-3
ASSFVAGASDTQY
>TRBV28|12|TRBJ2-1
ASSTRDRDYEQF
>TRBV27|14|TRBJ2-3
ASSTASGEGPDTQY
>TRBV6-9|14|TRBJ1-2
ASSYSNGGQRGGYT
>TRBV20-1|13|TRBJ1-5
SAPTAGANNQPQH
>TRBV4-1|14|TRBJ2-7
ASSQDIQATPYEQY
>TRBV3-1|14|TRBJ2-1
ASSQDLSRGVGEQF
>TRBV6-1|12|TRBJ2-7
ASSPGQRSYEQY
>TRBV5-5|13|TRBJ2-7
ASSVGTGLTYEQY
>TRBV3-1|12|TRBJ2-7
ASSQPDRVHEQY
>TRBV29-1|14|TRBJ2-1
SVEASGRYIYNEQF
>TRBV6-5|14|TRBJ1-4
ASSYSGTTTGEKLF
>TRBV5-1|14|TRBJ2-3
ASSLALGGDPDTQY
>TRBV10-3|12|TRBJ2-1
ASHYRMDYNEQF
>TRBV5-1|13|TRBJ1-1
ASSLEGGRNTEAF
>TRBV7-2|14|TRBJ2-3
ASSLAGTGGTDTQY